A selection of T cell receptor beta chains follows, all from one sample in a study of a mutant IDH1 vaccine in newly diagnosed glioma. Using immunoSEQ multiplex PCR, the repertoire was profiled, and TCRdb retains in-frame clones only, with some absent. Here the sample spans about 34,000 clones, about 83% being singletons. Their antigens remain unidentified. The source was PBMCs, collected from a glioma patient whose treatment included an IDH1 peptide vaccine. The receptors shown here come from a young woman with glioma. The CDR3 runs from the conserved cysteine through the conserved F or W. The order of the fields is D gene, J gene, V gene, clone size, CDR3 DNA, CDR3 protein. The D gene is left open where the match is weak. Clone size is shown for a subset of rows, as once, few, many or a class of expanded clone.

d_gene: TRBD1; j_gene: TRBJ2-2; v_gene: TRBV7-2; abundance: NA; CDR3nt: TGTGCCAGCAAAAAGGGGGCATCGGACACCGGGGAGCTGTTTTTT; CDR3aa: CASKKGASDTGELFF
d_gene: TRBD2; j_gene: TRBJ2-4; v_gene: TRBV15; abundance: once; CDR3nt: TGTGCCACCAGTACGGGACTAGCGGGGGATATAGCCAAAAACATTCAGTACTTC; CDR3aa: CATSTGLAGDIAKNIQYF
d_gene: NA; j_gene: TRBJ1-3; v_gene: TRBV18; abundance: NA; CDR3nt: TGTGCCAGCTCACCACCAAAGGGCTCTGGAAACACCATATATTTT; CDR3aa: CASSPPKGSGNTIYF
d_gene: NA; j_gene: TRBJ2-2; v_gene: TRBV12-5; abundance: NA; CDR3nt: TGTGCTAGTGTCCCGGACCTCGGGGAGCTGTTTTTT; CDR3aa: CASVPDLGELFF
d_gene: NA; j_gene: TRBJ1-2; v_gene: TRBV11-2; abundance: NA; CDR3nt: TGTGCCAGCAGCACGCAGGGCTCCTACTATGGCTACACCTTC; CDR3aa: CASSTQGSYYGYTF
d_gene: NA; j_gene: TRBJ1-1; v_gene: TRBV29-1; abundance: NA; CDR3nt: TGCAGCGTTGCGGAGACCATGAACACTGAAGCTTTCTTT; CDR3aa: CSVAETMNTEAFF
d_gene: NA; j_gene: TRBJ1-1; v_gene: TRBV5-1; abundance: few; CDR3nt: TGCGCCAGCAGCTTGACGGACACTGAAGCTTTCTTT; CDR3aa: CASSLTDTEAFF
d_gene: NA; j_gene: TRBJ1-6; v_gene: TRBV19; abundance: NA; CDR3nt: TGTGCCAGTAGTATCGGGGAAAGGAATTCACCCCTCCACTTT; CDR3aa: CASSIGERNSPLHF
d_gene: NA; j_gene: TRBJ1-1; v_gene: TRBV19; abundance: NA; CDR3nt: TGTGCCAGTAAAGGGCAGGGAAGCACTGAAGCTTTCTTT; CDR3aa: CASKGQGSTEAFF
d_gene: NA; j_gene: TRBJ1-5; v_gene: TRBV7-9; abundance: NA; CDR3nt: TGTGCCAGCTCTGGGAGGGCTCAGCCCCAGCATTTT; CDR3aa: CASSGRAQPQHF
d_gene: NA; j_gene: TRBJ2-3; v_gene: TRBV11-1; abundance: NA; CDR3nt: TGTGCCAGCAGCTTACCGGGTACAGATACGCAGTATTTT; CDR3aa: CASSLPGTDTQYF
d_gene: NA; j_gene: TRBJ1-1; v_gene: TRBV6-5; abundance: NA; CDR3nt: TGTGCCAGCAGTTACAATGGGGCGGCGAACACTGAAGCTTTCTTT; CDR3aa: CASSYNGAANTEAFF
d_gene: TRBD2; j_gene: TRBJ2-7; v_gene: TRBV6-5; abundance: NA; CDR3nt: TGTGCCAGCAGTTTGGGACTAGCGGGCGCCTACGAGCAGTACTTC; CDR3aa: CASSLGLAGAYEQYF
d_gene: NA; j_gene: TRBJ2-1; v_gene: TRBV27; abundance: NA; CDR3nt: TGTGCCAGCAGTTTAACAGTGGACTACAATGAGCAGTTCTTC; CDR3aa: CASSLTVDYNEQFF
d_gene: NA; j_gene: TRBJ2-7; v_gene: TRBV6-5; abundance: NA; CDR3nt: TGTGCCAGCAGGACTGCATACGAGCAGTACTTC; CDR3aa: CASRTAYEQYF
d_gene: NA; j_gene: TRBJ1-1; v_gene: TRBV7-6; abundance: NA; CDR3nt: TGTGCCAGCAGCTTATGGGGACCCACTGAAGCTTTCTTT; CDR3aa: CASSLWGPTEAFF
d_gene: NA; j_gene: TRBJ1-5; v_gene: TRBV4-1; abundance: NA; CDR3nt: TGCGCCAGCAGCCTCCGGATCAATCAGCCCCAGCATTTT; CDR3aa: CASSLRINQPQHF
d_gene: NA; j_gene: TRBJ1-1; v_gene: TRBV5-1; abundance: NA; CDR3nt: TGCGCCAGCAGCTTTTCTTCTCGGCAGTCGAACACTGAAGCTTTCTTT; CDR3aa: CASSFSSRQSNTEAFF
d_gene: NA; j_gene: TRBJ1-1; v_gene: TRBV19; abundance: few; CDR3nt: TGTGCCAGTAGTATTGAGGGTAACGCTGAAGCTTTCTTT; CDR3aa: CASSIEGNAEAFF
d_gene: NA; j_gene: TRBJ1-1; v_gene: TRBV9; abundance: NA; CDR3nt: TGTGCCAGCAGCTTTCAGGGGAGTGGCACTGAAGCTTTCTTT; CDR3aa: CASSFQGSGTEAFF
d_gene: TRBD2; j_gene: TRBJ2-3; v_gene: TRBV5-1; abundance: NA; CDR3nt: TGCGCCAGCAGCTTGGCTCTAGCGGGGGTCACAGATACGCAGTATTTT; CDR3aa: CASSLALAGVTDTQYF
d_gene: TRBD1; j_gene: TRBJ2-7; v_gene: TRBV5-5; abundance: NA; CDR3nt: TGTGCCAGCACCCTACAGGGGGACGGATTTTCCTACGAGCAGTACTTC; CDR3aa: CASTLQGDGFSYEQYF
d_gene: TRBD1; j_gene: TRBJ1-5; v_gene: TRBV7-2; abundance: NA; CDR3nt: TGTGCCAGCAGCTTAGGGGGACAGGGGGCCTATAGCAATCAGCCCCAGCATTTT; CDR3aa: CASSLGGQGAYSNQPQHF
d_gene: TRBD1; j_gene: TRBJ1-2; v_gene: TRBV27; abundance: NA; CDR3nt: TGTGCCAGCAGTAAGGACAGGGTTTTCGGTGGCTACACCTTC; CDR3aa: CASSKDRVFGGYTF
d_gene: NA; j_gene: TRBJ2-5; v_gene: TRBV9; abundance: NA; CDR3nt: TGTGCCAGCAGCGTAGGGCCGACCCAAGAGACCCAGTACTTC; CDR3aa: CASSVGPTQETQYF
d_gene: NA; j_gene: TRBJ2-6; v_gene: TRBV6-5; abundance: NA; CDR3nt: TGTGCCAGCACCCAGGGACCTGGGGCCAACGTCCTGACTTTC; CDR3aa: CASTQGPGANVLTF
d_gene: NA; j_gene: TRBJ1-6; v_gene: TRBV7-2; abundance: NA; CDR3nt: TGTGCCAGCGGCTCCTATAATTCACCCCTCCACTTT; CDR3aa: CASGSYNSPLHF
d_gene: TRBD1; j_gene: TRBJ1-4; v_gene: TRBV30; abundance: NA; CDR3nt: TGTGCCTGGAGTGAGGGACAGGGTCTTGAAAAACTGTTTTTT; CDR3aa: CAWSEGQGLEKLFF
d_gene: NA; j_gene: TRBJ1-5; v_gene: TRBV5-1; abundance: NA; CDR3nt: TGCGCCAGCAGCTTGGTCCCCGATCAGCCCCAGCATTTT; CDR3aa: CASSLVPDQPQHF
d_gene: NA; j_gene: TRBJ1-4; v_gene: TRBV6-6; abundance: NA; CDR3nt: TGTGCCAGCAGTTACTCGGGTGCAACTAATGAAAAACTGTTTTTT; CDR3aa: CASSYSGATNEKLFF
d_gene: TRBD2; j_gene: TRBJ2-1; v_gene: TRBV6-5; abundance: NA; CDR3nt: TGTGCCAGCACCGCGACTAGCGGGGGGACAAATGAGCAGTTCTTC; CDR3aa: CASTATSGGTNEQFF
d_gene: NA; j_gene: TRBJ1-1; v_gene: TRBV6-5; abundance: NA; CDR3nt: TGTGCCAGCAGTTACTCGAGGGATACTGAAGCTTTCTTT; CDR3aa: CASSYSRDTEAFF
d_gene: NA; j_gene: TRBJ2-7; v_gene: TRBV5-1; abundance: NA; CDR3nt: TGCGCCAGCAGCTTGGTCTCCGGGTGGTCCTACGAGCAGTACTTC; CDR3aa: CASSLVSGWSYEQYF
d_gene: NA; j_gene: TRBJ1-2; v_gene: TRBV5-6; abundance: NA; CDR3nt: TGTGCCAGCAGCCCGGTGGGGGTTATCGATGGCTACACCTTC; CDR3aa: CASSPVGVIDGYTF
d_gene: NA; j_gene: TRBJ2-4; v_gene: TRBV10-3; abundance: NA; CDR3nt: TGTGCCATCAGCAAGGGAGCCAAAAACATTCAGTACTTC; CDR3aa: CAISKGAKNIQYF
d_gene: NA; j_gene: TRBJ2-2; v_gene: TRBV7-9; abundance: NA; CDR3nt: TGTGCCAGCAGCCCCGAGCACTCGAACGGGGAGCTGTTTTTT; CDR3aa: CASSPEHSNGELFF
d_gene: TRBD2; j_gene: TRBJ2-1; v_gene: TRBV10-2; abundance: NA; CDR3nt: TGCGCCAGCAGAGAGAGCGGGGGGGCCGGGAATGAGCAGTTCTTC; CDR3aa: CASRESGGAGNEQFF
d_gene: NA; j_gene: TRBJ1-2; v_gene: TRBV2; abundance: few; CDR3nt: TGTGCCAGCAGTGAAGACAGGGCCTATGGCTACACCTTC; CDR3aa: CASSEDRAYGYTF
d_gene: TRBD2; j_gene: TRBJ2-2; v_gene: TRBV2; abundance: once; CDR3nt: TGTGCCAGCAGGGGACTAGCGGGGAACACCGGGGAGCTGTTTTTT; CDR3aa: CASRGLAGNTGELFF
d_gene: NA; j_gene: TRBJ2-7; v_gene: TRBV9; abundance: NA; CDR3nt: TGTGCCAGCAGCGTCCAGCCGGGACGGGGCTACGAGCAGTACTTC; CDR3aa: CASSVQPGRGYEQYF
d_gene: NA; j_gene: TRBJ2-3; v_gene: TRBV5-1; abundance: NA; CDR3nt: TGCGCCAGCAGCCTAAGCACAGATACGCAGTATTTT; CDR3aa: CASSLSTDTQYF
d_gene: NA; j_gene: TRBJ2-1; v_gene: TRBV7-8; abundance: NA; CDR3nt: TGTGCCAGTACAGGAGCATGGGGATTCCACAATGAGCAGTTCTTC; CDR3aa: CASTGAWGFHNEQFF
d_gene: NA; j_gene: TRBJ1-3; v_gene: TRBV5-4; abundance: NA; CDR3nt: TGTGCCAGCAGCTTGAGAGGAAACACCATATATTTT; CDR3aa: CASSLRGNTIYF
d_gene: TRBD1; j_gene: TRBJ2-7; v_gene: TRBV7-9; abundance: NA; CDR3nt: TGTGCCAGCAGCAACCCCGGACAGGGGGTCTACGAGCAGTACTTC; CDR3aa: CASSNPGQGVYEQYF